This T cell receptor (beta chain) was identified during a study of blood T cell repertoires in COVID-19. Study-level background: Samples came from the United States, Italy and Spain, spanning acute and convalescent COVID-19. From T cells, B-cell-depleted T cells, or PBMCs came the material, which was cDNA or gDNA.

This table comes from immunoSEQ multiplex PCR, and its TCRdb copy is limited to in-frame clones, with some not included. The table records 100,000 to 150,000 clones, approximately 82% of them present only once. With regard to this clone: This sample includes further DNA sequences coding for the same CDR3.

Germline V gives CDR1 SQVTM, CDR2 ANQGSEA. The CDR3 loop spans 12 amino acids. The V and J ends lost 3 bases and 3 bases respectively, with 7 bases between them. This clonotype originated in a man of 80 years or more with active or convalescent COVID-19. The specimen was peripheral blood. The chain is built from TRBV29-1 and TRBJ2-3; D possibly corresponds to TRBD1 (5 bases). CDR3 sequence reads: CSVDQGTDTQYF. In nucleotides, the CDR3 is TGCAGCGTTGACCAGGGAACAGATACGCAGTATTTT.